The T cell receptor beta chain under discussion was sequenced for a study of beta chain features in type 1 diabetes. In this sample, this clone turned up a few times. Expressed TCRB transcripts were sequenced after all isolated RNA was converted to cDNA. Average reads for naive, central memory and regulatory T cell samples were several million. TCRdb's table, derived via immunoSEQ multiplex PCR, lists solely in-frame clones and lacks some. The sample lists fewer than 200,000 clones, about 13% occurring once. V was pared by 10 bases and J by 5 bases, with 14 bases of the junction left unmatched. CDR3 size: 15 residues. Per the germline V gene, CDR1 is SGHRS and CDR2 is YFSETQ.

This TCR came from a woman aged 18-29 years in good health. Sequencing was performed on central memory CD4+ T cells from blood. The rearrangement links TRBV5-1 to TRBJ2-2; 7 bases line up with TRBD1. The DNA for the CDR3 is TGCGCCGGATCCACAGGGGAAAAGGAAACCGGGGAGCTGTTTTTT. Translation: CAGSTGEKETGELFF.